This T cell receptor beta chain comes out of a study of shared clonotypes between healthy human individuals. Remarks on this clone: The antigen remains undetermined.

Findings of the study overall: Despite large depth, sorted-subset datasets appeared incompletely sequenced.

Naive-designated CD8 cells lacked CD45RO, were positively enriched for CCR7, and omitted terminally differentiated effector memory CD45RA+ cells. Sequencing was performed with immunoSEQ multiplex PCR; in TCRdb, only in-frame clones are kept and a portion is missing. Found here are fewer than 1 million clones, 95% to 97% of them singletons; the top ten hold less than 0.3%. The CDR3 has 14 residues. The V end lost 4 bases, the J end lost 2 bases, and 12 bases lay between the germline ends. Germline V gives CDR1 SEHNR, CDR2 FQNEAQ (reference sequence). Material: naive CD8+ T cells sorted from blood. The TCR originated in a young man in good health. V and J are TRBV7-9 and TRBJ2-7; D is unresolved. CDR3 sequence reads: CASSSASGTYEQYF. The CDR3 nucleotides are TGTGCCAGCAGCTCGGCTTCGGGCACCTACGAGCAGTACTTC.